This T cell receptor beta chain appears in the sequencing data of a study of cytomegalovirus exposure and HLA in healthy donors. In its sample, this clone was seen a few times. Antigen unknown. The study, taken as a whole, reports: There was a cluster of highly shared sequence variants that was likely a sequencing artifact.

PCR primers comprised 60 Vbeta and 13 Jbeta primers. As processed by the authors: As a later analysis found, there were 60 million to 90 million unique TCR beta chains, of which 8.5 million to 13 million were shared. This table comes from immunoSEQ multiplex PCR, and its TCRdb copy is limited to in-frame clones, with some not included. V and J calls and clone size are given by that table; D and trimming were obtained from the DNA. This table holds tens of thousands of clones, over 75% found once. The sequenced material came from PBMCs. The source is a girl aged 2-10 years in good health and CMV-seropositive.

CDR3 amino acids: CASSQALPRQGQNIQYF. As DNA, the CDR3 is TGCGCCAGCAGCCAAGCCCTTCCGCGACAGGGTCAAAACATTCAGTACTTC. The chain uses TRBV4-3 and TRBJ2-4, with 7 bases lining up with TRBD1. The junction had 11 bases not matched to a gene; V was cut back by 1 base and J by 5 bases. Germline V CDR1 and CDR2: LGHNA, YSLEER. This CDR3 spans 17 amino acids.